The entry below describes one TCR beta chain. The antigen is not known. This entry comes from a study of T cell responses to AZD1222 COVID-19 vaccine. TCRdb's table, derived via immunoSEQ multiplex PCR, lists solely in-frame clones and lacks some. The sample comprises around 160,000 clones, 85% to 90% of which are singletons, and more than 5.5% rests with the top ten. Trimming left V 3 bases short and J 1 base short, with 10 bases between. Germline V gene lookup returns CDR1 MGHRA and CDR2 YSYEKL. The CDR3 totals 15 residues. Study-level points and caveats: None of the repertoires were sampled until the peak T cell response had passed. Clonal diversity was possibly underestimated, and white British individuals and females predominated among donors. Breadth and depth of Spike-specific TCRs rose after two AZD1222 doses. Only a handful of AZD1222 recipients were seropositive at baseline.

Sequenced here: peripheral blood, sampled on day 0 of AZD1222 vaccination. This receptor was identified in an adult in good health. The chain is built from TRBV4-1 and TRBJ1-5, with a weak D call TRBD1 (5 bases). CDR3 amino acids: CASSQDGGSNQPQHF. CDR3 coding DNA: TGCGCCAGCAGCCAGGACGGGGGGAGCAATCAGCCCCAGCATTTT.